These 27 T cell receptor beta chains were sequenced from one sample in a study of blood T cell repertoires in COVID-19. The method was immunoSEQ multiplex PCR; TCRdb's version includes in-frame clones alone and lacks a portion of them. The table records 150,000 to 200,000 clones, 70% to 90% of them present only once. Source material: peripheral blood. The receptor set was obtained from a human donor in a cohort sampled during active COVID-19.

A note on this clone: Germline is not matched at one junction end, which may reflect a read error. The chain couples TRBV7-7 to TRBJ1-1; D gene uncertain. The CDR3 has 14 amino acids. Germline-derived CDR1 and CDR2 are SSHAT and FNYEAQ (reference sequence). CDR3 DNA: TGTGCTAGCAGCTTCGACCCTCGGGGCACTGAAGCTTTCTTT. Translation: CASSFDPRGTEAFF.

This clone was picked up a small number of times. The rearrangement uses TRBV14 and TRBJ2-7; a weak D match, TRBD1 (6 bases). The V gene lost 4 bases and the J gene lost 5 bases, with 12 bases spanning the gap. The CDR3 contains 13 residues. Germline V gene lookup returns CDR1 SGHDN and CDR2 FVKESK. CDR3 protein: CASSPTGYNEQYF. CDR3 nucleotide sequence: TGTGCCAGCAGCCCAACAGGGTACAACGAGCAGTACTTC.

The chain carries TRBV5-5 and TRBJ2-7; possible D gene TRBD1, 5 bases. V lost 2 bases to trimming and J lost 0 bases, with 9 bases between them. Germline lookup yields CDR1 SGHKS and CDR2 YYEKEE (reference sequence). The CDR3 has 14 residues. The CDR3 protein is CASSFVRDSYEQYF. The DNA for the CDR3 is TGTGCCAGCAGCTTCGTCAGGGACTCCTACGAGCAGTACTTC.

The gene calls are TRBV15 and TRBJ2-2; 9 bases are a match to TRBD1. The CDR3 extends over 17 amino acids. V lost 3 bases to trimming and J lost 1 base; unmatched junction nucleotides: 6. From germline, CDR1 is LNHNV and CDR2 YYDKDF (reference sequence). This chain's CDR3 is CATSREPGQGNTGELFF. CDR3 DNA sequence: TGTGCCACCAGCAGGGAGCCGGGACAGGGGAACACCGGGGAGCTGTTTTTT.

The genes are TRBV6-5 and TRBJ2-7, with 11 bases aligning to TRBD1. Germline CDR1 and CDR2: MNHEY and SVGAGI. V was pared by 2 bases and J by 3 bases, with 6 bases of the junction left unmatched. CDR3 size: 16 residues. In DNA, the CDR3 is TGTGCCAGCAGTTACGACGGACAGGGGGCGGGCTACGAGCAGTACTTC. This translates into CASSYDGQGAGYEQYF.

This chain connects TRBV5-4 to TRBJ2-2; possibly TRBD2 for D (6 bases). Germline V gene lookup returns CDR1 SGHNT and CDR2 YYREEE (reference sequence). The CDR3 has 14 residues. V was shortened by 4 bases and J by 9 bases, with 16 bases between the two germline ends. The CDR3 DNA follows: TGTGCCAGCAGCCCCGGGACTGTGGTACGGGAGCTGTTTTTT. It translates to CASSPGTVVRELFF.

The chain recombines TRBV5-4 with TRBJ1-1; no firm D call. CDR1 SGHNT and CDR2 YYREEE come from the germline V gene (reference sequence). This CDR3 spans 13 amino acids. Trimming removed 4 bases from V and 3 bases from J, with 10 bases in between. The CDR3 reads CASSRAPDTEAFF. The DNA of the CDR3 is TGTGCCAGCAGCCGAGCCCCGGACACTGAAGCTTTCTTT.

DNA of the CDR3: TGTGCCAGCAGCTCAGGGACAGGGGTTCAGGACACTGAAGCTTTCTTT. It yields the protein CASSSGTGVQDTEAFF. V and J are TRBV7-9 and TRBJ1-1; 10 positions agree with TRBD1. The CDR3 sequence is 16 residues long. J gave up 3 bases and V 4 bases, and 8 bases lay outside the gene matches. Germline V gene sequence: CDR1 SEHNR, CDR2 FQNEAQ (reference sequence). Full variable domain (missing parts from reference TRBV7-9 and TRBJ1-1): DTGVSQNPRHKITKRGQNVTFRCDPISEHNRLYWYRQTLGQGPEFLTYFQNEAQLEKSRLLSDRFSAERPKGSFSTLEIQRTEQGDSAMYLCASSSGTGVQDTEAFFGQGTRLTVV.

J is TRBJ1-4 and V is TRBV6-5; D is uncertain. Germline V gene lookup returns CDR1 MNHEY and CDR2 SVGAGI. CDR3 length: 15 residues. The V and J ends lost 6 bases and 0 bases respectively, with 11 bases between them. CDR3 residues: CASSPRGATNEKLFF. CDR3 bases: TGTGCCAGCAGCCCGCGTGGTGCAACTAATGAAAAACTGTTTTTT.

Here the CDR3 DNA reads TGTGCCAGCACCGGGACAGGAGATCCCTATGGCTACACCTTC. Protein: CASTGTGDPYGYTF. The chain combines TRBV5-6 with TRBJ1-2, with 8 bases matching TRBD1. Germline V lookup: CDR1 SGHDT, CDR2 YYEEEE. The length of the CDR3 is 14 residues. J was trimmed by 4 bases and V by 6 bases; bases with no gene match: 8.

The gene calls are TRBV18 and TRBJ2-2; TRBD1 matches 9 bases. The CDR3 spans 20 residues. Germline CDR1 and CDR2: KGHSH and LQKENI. V trimming: 1 base; J trimming: 3 bases; junction bases outside the gene matches: 15. CDR3 DNA: TGTGCCAGCTCACCACTGGGGGCCGATACAGGGGGCGCTGACACCGGGGAGCTGTTTTTT. This codes for CASSPLGADTGGADTGELFF.

V is TRBV27 and J is TRBJ1-2, with D uncertain. Per germline, CDR1 MNHEY and CDR2 SMNVEV (reference sequence). The ends were cut back, 2 bases at V and 0 bases at J, with 4 bases in the middle. The CDR3 is 13 amino acids. The CDR3 here is CASSLTANYGYTF. Written as DNA, the CDR3 is TGTGCCAGCAGTTTAACGGCTAACTATGGCTACACCTTC.

The rearrangement joins TRBV4-1 to TRBJ2-7; 7 bases are a match to TRBD1. This CDR3 contains 16 residues. V trimming: 0 bases; J trimming: 2 bases; junction bases outside the gene matches: 7. Per germline, CDR1 MGHRA and CDR2 YSYEKL. In DNA form, the CDR3 reads TGCGCCAGCAGCCAAGAGAAGACAGGGTGGACCTACGAGCAGTACTTC. Amino acid sequence: CASSQEKTGWTYEQYF.

The chain links TRBV30 to TRBJ2-2; D might be TRBD2 (5 bases). The V gene lost 5 bases and the J gene lost 6 bases, with 16 bases spanning the gap. CDR1 is GTSNPN and CDR2 is SVGIG in the germline V gene (reference sequence). The CDR3 length is 14 residues. Here the CDR3 DNA reads TGTGCCTGGGGTGGAGGCATCGTCGCCGGGGAGCTGTTTTTT. The encoded protein is CAWGGGIVAGELFF.

This clone was detected once. This sequence joins TRBV2 and TRBJ2-5; D perhaps matches TRBD2 (6 bases). Germline assignment: CDR1 SNHLY and CDR2 FYNNEI. CDR3 size: 13 residues. V lost 3 bases to trimming and J lost 11 bases, with 16 bases between them. The CDR3 is CASSEAKLREQYF. The CDR3 nucleotides are TGTGCCAGCAGTGAGGCGAAGCTACGGGAGCAGTACTTC. The whole variable domain, filled in from reference TRBV2 and TRBJ2-5, reads EPEVTQTPSHQVTQMGQEVILRCVPISNHLYFYWYRQILGQKVEFLVSFYNNEISEKSEIFDDQFSVERPDGSNFTLKIRSTKLEDSAMYFCASSEAKLREQYFGPGTRLLVL.

The chain has TRBV27 and TRBJ1-1, with 7 nucleotides matching TRBD1. The CDR3 is 15 residues long. The V segment lost 3 bases and the J segment 3 bases; nucleotides outside the gene matches: 7. Germline V gene lookup returns CDR1 MNHEY and CDR2 SMNVEV (reference sequence). The CDR3 region has the DNA TGTGCCAGCAGTTTTGTAACAGGGGTGTACACTGAAGCTTTCTTT. Translated, it gives CASSFVTGVYTEAFF.

This clone was seen only a few times. The chain carries TRBV29-1 and TRBJ2-5, with 10 nucleotides matching TRBD1. Germline trimming cut 2 bases from V and 5 bases from J; bases unmatched to any gene: 8. The CDR3 covers 15 residues. Per germline, CDR1 SQVTM and CDR2 ANQGSEA. The CDR3 spells CSVESDRGRSETQYF. In DNA, the CDR3 is TGCAGCGTTGAATCCGACAGGGGGCGCAGCGAGACCCAGTACTTC.

The chain couples TRBV29-1 to TRBJ1-1, with D uncertain. This CDR3 has 13 residues. V was cut by 3 bases and J by 8 bases, with 16 bases left in between. CDR1 and CDR2 (germline): SQVTM, ANQGSEA. CDR3 protein: CSVDNIGETEAFF. The CDR3 DNA reads as TGCAGCGTTGATAATATAGGAGAGACGGAAGCTTTCTTT.

The rearrangement uses TRBV6-5 and TRBJ1-2, with unresolved D. Germline CDR1 MNHEY, CDR2 SVGAGI. Trimming took off 1 base at V and 4 bases at J, with 10 bases between the two ends. The CDR3 is made up of 14 amino acids. The CDR3 nucleotides read TGTGCCAGCAGTTACTTCCAGGTTCCCTATGGCTACACCTTC. Translated, it gives CASSYFQVPYGYTF.

The rearrangement links TRBV27 to TRBJ1-5; tentatively, D is TRBD1 (6 bases). The V end was cut by 4 bases, the J end by 6 bases, with 10 bases between. There are 13 residues in the CDR3. Germline V gene sequence: CDR1 MNHEY, CDR2 SMNVEV (reference sequence). This CDR3 is CASSSTGSQPQHF. Here the CDR3 DNA reads TGTGCCAGCAGTTCCACAGGGAGTCAGCCCCAGCATTTT.

This chain links TRBV12-5 with TRBJ2-1, with 10 bases identical to TRBD2. Germline V lookup: CDR1 LGHNT, CDR2 FRNRAP. The junction had 8 bases not matched to a gene; V was cut back by 3 bases and J by 0 bases. The CDR3 is 18 residues long. CDR3 coding DNA: TGTGCTAGTGGTTTTATAGCTAGCGGGGGCCGCTCCTACAATGAGCAGTTCTTC. Encoded protein: CASGFIASGGRSYNEQFF. Complete variable domain (other parts from reference TRBV12-5 and TRBJ2-1): DARVTQTPRHKVTEMGQEVTMRCQPILGHNTVFWYRQTMMQGLELLAYFRNRAPLDDSGMPKDRFSAEMPDATLATLKIQPSEPRDSAVYFCASGFIASGGRSYNEQFFGPGTRLTVL.

CDR3 region: CASSLVVAGPNEQFF. The CDR3 bases are TGTGCCAGCTCACTGGTGGTAGCGGGACCCAATGAGCAGTTCTTC. The chain combines TRBV18 with TRBJ2-1; 8 bases fit TRBD2. This CDR3 contains 15 residues. The germline V gene encodes CDR1 KGHSH and CDR2 LQKENI. The V and J ends lost 4 bases and 6 bases, in that order; junction bases with no gene match: 8. Looking up the rest from reference TRBV18 and TRBJ2-1 gives the full variable domain: NAGVMQNPRHLVRRRGQEARLRCSPMKGHSHVYWYRQLPEEGLKFMVYLQKENIIDESGMPKERFSAEFPKEGPSILRIQQVVRGDSAAYFCASSLVVAGPNEQFFGPGTRLTVL.

The rearrangement uses TRBV5-1 and TRBJ2-1; possibly TRBD2 for D (6 bases). The V end lost 4 bases, the J end lost 5 bases, and 25 bases lay between the germline ends. The CDR3 contains 18 residues. CDR1 and CDR2 (germline): SGHRS, YFSETQ. DNA for the CDR3: TGCGCCAGCAGCCAAACCCCCGGGGGACCCCTCCTTCACAATGAGCAGTTCTTC. The encoded protein is CASSQTPGGPLLHNEQFF.

The V call is TRBV10-3, the J call TRBJ1-5, with 9 bases matching TRBD1. Germline V gene data show CDR1 as ENHRY and CDR2 as SYGVKD. With V trimmed by 10 bases and J by 7 bases, 11 bases remained unmatched. The CDR3 is 14 amino acids. The CDR3 DNA reads TGTGCCACTACTAGGACAGGGGAGGAGCAGCCCCAGCATTTT. Residues: CATTRTGEEQPQHF.

The rearrangement joins TRBV28 to TRBJ1-2; maybe TRBD1 (6 bases). Germline V lookup: CDR1 MDHEN, CDR2 SYDVKM. Trimming took 6 bases from V and 11 from J, leaving 13 bases between them. The CDR3 covers 11 residues. This CDR3 reads CASSLGAPYTF. The CDR3 DNA reads as TGTGCCAGCAGCCTGGGGGCGCCGTACACCTTC.

The chain joins TRBV7-2 to TRBJ2-7, with TRBD1 identical over 9 bases. The J segment lost 5 bases and the V segment lost 5 bases, leaving 4 bases of the junction unmatched. The germline V gene encodes CDR1 SGHTA and CDR2 FQGNSA. This CDR3 has 13 amino acids. The CDR3: CASSRDRGDEQYF. The CDR3 DNA is TGTGCCAGCAGCCGAGACAGGGGGGACGAGCAGTACTTC.

The J gene is TRBJ1-2, the V gene TRBV27; D ambiguous. Germline lookup yields CDR1 MNHEY and CDR2 SMNVEV (reference sequence). Trimming stripped 3 bases from V and 2 bases from J, with 7 bases between. This CDR3 has 13 amino acids. The CDR3 reads CASSLAVNYGYTF. The CDR3 DNA sequence: TGTGCCAGCAGTTTGGCAGTGAACTATGGCTACACCTTC.